This T cell receptor beta chain was sequenced for a study of early T cells in non-severe SARS-CoV-2 infection. Across the whole study: The authors sequenced bulk RNA from unsorted whole blood, leaving chains unpaired.

Study-wide results and limits: VDJdb matches were skewed toward anti-spike CD8 T cell responses.

This clonotype was found many times. Its antigen remains unknown. Unique molecular identifiers were attached to individual cDNA molecules. TCRdb passed the 5' RACE reads through MiXCR, listing each CDR3 protein once. The sample has roughly 60,000 distinct CDR3 sequences, 10% to 15% seen once. Deletions cut 1 base from V and 0 bases from J, with 0 bases between. From germline, CDR1 is SGHAT and CDR2 FQDESV (reference sequence). CDR3 length: 12 residues. The source is an adult who was a healthcare worker with PCR-confirmed SARS-CoV-2 infection or an uninfected control (not recorded which). Sequencing was performed on whole blood. The chain carries TRBV11-1 and TRBJ2-5, with D uncertain. The CDR3 loop reads CASSLDQETQYF. The CDR3 region has the DNA TGTGCCAGCAGCTTAGACCAAGAGACCCAGTACTTC.